This is a list of T cell receptor beta chains from one sample in a study of T cell responses to AZD1222 COVID-19 vaccine. Profiled with immunoSEQ multiplex PCR; TCRdb holds only in-frame clones, not every one. Among 95,000 to 110,000 clones listed, 93% were seen once. Source: peripheral blood, taken on day 0 of AZD1222 vaccination. Source of these receptors: an adult in good health. CDR3s include the opening cysteine and the closing phenylalanine or tryptophan. The D gene is left open where the match is weak. Clone size is stated in some rows and not others, as once, few, many or a class when expanded.

TRBV19	NA	TRBJ2-7	TRBD1	CASSIRTGGIYEQYF	TGTGCCAGTAGTATTCGGACAGGGGGCATTTACGAGCAGTACTTC
TRBV29-1	once	TRBJ1-3	NA	CSVEETAGNTIYF	TGCAGCGTTGAAGAGACGGCTGGAAACACCATATATTTT
TRBV5-1	NA	TRBJ1-4	TRBD1	CASSFGQGTNEKLFF	TGCGCCAGCAGCTTCGGACAGGGTACTAATGAAAAACTGTTTTTT
TRBV10-2	NA	TRBJ1-6	NA	CASSSEGASYNSPLHF	TGCGCCAGCAGTTCCGAGGGAGCCTCCTATAATTCACCCCTCCACTTT
TRBV10-2	NA	TRBJ1-2	NA	CASRGYYGYTF	TGCGCCAGCAGGGGGTACTATGGCTACACCTTC
TRBV10-3	NA	TRBJ1-1	NA	CAISTDAQTEAFF	TGTGCCATCAGTACTGATGCTCAGACTGAAGCTTTCTTT
TRBV21-1	NA	TRBJ2-7	NA	CASSKSYRGYEQYF	TGTGCCAGCAGCAAAAGTTACCGGGGCTACGAGCAGTACTTC
TRBV11-2	NA	TRBJ2-3	TRBD2	CASSPSLAGGTNTQYF	TGTGCCAGCAGCCCGTCTTTAGCGGGAGGTACGAATACGCAGTATTTT
TRBV27	NA	TRBJ1-5	TRBD1	CASSPSTGGRLQHF	TGTGCCAGCAGTCCCTCGACAGGGGGAAGGCTCCAGCATTTT
TRBV6-6	NA	TRBJ2-7	NA	CASSYRVGIGGGQYF	TGTGCCAGCAGTTACCGCGTGGGTATAGGTGGAGGGCAGTACTTC
TRBV7-2	few	TRBJ2-1	TRBD2	CASSFSSGLYNEQFF	TGTGCCAGCAGCTTTTCTAGCGGGTTATACAATGAGCAGTTCTTC
TRBV15	NA	TRBJ2-6	NA	CATSRGSFSGANVLTF	TGTGCCACCAGCAGGGGGTCTTTCTCTGGGGCCAACGTCCTGACTTTC
TRBV5-1	NA	TRBJ1-4	NA	CASSLGQGRLFF	TGCGCCAGCAGCTTGGGGCAGGGGAGACTGTTTTTT
TRBV19	NA	TRBJ1-5	NA	CASRGKGVRQEKPQHF	TGTGCCAGTAGGGGAAAGGGGGTCCGCCAAGAGAAGCCCCAGCATTTT
TRBV3-1/TRBV3-2	once	TRBJ2-4	TRBD2	CASSPVGSGGIQYF	TGTGCCAGCAGCCCGGTCGGTAGCGGGGGCATTCAGTACTTC
TRBV2	once	TRBJ2-1	NA	CASRRGNEQFF	TGTGCCAGCAGGAGGGGTAATGAGCAGTTCTTC
TRBV7-2	NA	TRBJ1-4	NA	CASSTGPADEKLFF	TGTGCCAGCAGCACAGGACCAGCTGATGAAAAACTGTTTTTT
TRBV2	once	TRBJ1-1	NA	CASSEAHRNTEAFF	TGTGCCAGCAGTGAAGCGCACAGAAACACTGAAGCTTTCTTT
TRBV15	NA	TRBJ1-4	TRBD1	CATGQGATTNEKLFF	TGTGCCACCGGACAGGGGGCTACTACTAATGAAAAACTGTTTTTT
TRBV2	NA	TRBJ2-2	NA	CASLTEGRSGELFF	TGTGCCAGCCTAACGGAGGGCCGGTCCGGGGAGCTGTTTTTT
TRBV3-1/TRBV3-2	NA	TRBJ2-1	TRBD2	CASSQVIAGASEQFF	TGTGCCAGCAGCCAAGTAATAGCGGGAGCTTCTGAGCAGTTCTTC
TRBV3-1/TRBV3-2	NA	TRBJ1-1	NA	CASSQEGTEAFF	TGTGCCAGCAGCCAAGAAGGCACTGAAGCTTTCTTT
TRBV3-1/TRBV3-2	NA	TRBJ2-5	TRBD1	CASSQWTGIQETQYF	TGTGCCAGCAGCCAGTGGACAGGGATCCAAGAGACCCAGTACTTC
TRBV5-5	NA	TRBJ1-2	NA	CASSFVASYGYTF	TGTGCCAGCAGCTTCGTGGCGAGTTATGGCTACACCTTC
TRBV27	NA	TRBJ2-3	NA	CASQVGSTDTQYF	TGTGCCAGCCAGGTGGGAAGCACAGATACGCAGTATTTT
TRBV5-1	NA	TRBJ2-1	NA	CASGAGGALNNEQFF	TGCGCCAGCGGGGCAGGGGGGGCGCTTAACAATGAGCAGTTCTTC
TRBV7-9	NA	TRBJ1-4	NA	CASSPGVALGEKLFF	TGTGCCAGCAGCCCAGGGGTCGCCCTGGGGGAAAAACTGTTTTTT
TRBV2	NA	TRBJ2-1	NA	CASRPGRGFSYNEQFF	TGTGCCAGCAGACCCGGGCGCGGGTTTTCCTACAATGAGCAGTTCTTC
TRBV7-2	NA	TRBJ2-7	TRBD2	CASSLGATSGGSSYEQYF	TGTGCCAGCAGCTTAGGGGCAACTAGCGGGGGAAGCTCCTACGAGCAGTACTTC
TRBV7-9	once	TRBJ2-1	TRBD2	CASSSRLAASYNEQFF	TGTGCCAGCAGCTCCCGACTAGCAGCGTCCTACAATGAGCAGTTCTTC
TRBV2	NA	TRBJ2-7	TRBD1	CASRDWDRIYEQYF	TGTGCCAGCAGGGACTGGGACAGGATCTACGAGCAGTACTTC
TRBV3-1/TRBV3-2	NA	TRBJ1-1	NA	CASSQSAYGGTEAFF	TGTGCCAGCAGCCAATCGGCGTACGGGGGCACTGAAGCTTTCTTT
TRBV6-1	NA	TRBJ1-5	NA	CASSEAWSNQPQHF	TGTGCCAGCAGTGAAGCGTGGAGCAATCAGCCCCAGCATTTT
TRBV9	few	TRBJ2-3	TRBD2	CASSPGLAGLNTQYF	TGTGCCAGCAGCCCGGGACTAGCGGGGTTAAATACGCAGTATTTT
TRBV6-5	NA	TRBJ2-7	TRBD2	CASRSSGRAFYEQYF	TGTGCCAGCAGATCTAGCGGGAGGGCCTTTTACGAGCAGTACTTC
TRBV30	NA	TRBJ1-1	NA	CAWSPGQKNTEAFF	TGTGCCTGGAGTCCGGGACAAAAGAACACTGAAGCTTTCTTT
TRBV30	once	TRBJ1-1	NA	CAWSVRRDTEAFF	TGTGCCTGGTCGGTCAGGAGGGACACTGAAGCTTTCTTT
TRBV20-1	NA	TRBJ2-5	TRBD2	CSASDSYSGRKETQYF	TGCAGTGCTAGTGACTCGTATAGCGGGAGAAAAGAGACCCAGTACTTC
TRBV4-2	NA	TRBJ2-7	TRBD1	CASSQDGGQGNEQYF	TGTGCCAGCAGCCAAGACGGAGGACAGGGGAACGAGCAGTACTTC
TRBV2	NA	TRBJ2-7	TRBD2	CASRATSGRGVYEQYF	TGTGCCAGCCGGGCCACTAGCGGGAGAGGGGTCTACGAGCAGTACTTC
TRBV28	NA	TRBJ2-5	TRBD2	CASSSTTSGSGETQYF	TGTGCCAGCAGTTCCACGACTAGCGGGAGTGGGGAGACCCAGTACTTC
TRBV4-1	NA	TRBJ2-7	TRBD2	CASSQVPLAGDEQYF	TGCGCCAGCAGCCAAGTCCCCCTAGCGGGAGACGAGCAGTACTTC